These 8 T cell receptor beta chains originate from one sample sequenced in a study of cytomegalovirus exposure and HLA in healthy donors. Researchers ran the PCR with 60 Vbeta and 13 Jbeta primers. The table came from immunoSEQ multiplex PCR; TCRdb's copy has only in-frame clones and leaves some out. The table lists under 200,000 clones, roughly 80% of them singletons. Input material: PBMCs. Receptors originate from a man aged 35 to 55 in good health and CMV-seronegative.

This chain connects TRBV6-6 to TRBJ2-5, with TRBD2 as a possible D gene (6 bases). V gave up 4 bases and J gave up 2 bases, with 17 bases separating them. The CDR3 consists of 16 residues. Germline values: CDR1 MNHNY, CDR2 SVGAGI (reference sequence). The CDR3 bases are TGTGCCAGCAGTTTCCCGGGGAGGTCGGGTCAAGAGACCCAGTACTTC. This sequence encodes CASSFPGRSGQETQYF.

The V call is TRBV30, the J call TRBJ2-6, with TRBD2 matching 8 bases. CDR3 length: 16 residues. Germline V CDR1 and CDR2: GTSNPN, SVGIG (reference sequence). Losses at the gene ends were 2 bases for V and 1 base for J; bases not matched to a gene: 4. CDR3 amino acids: CAWSTSGASGANVLTF. Here the CDR3 DNA reads TGTGCCTGGAGTACTAGCGGCGCTTCTGGGGCCAACGTCCTGACTTTC.

The chain combines TRBV5-1 with TRBJ2-7; 8 nucleotides match TRBD1. Per germline, CDR1 SGHRS and CDR2 YFSETQ. The CDR3 has 15 residues. Losses at the gene ends were 0 bases for V and 6 bases for J; bases not matched to a gene: 8. This CDR3 is CASSLGDRGAGEQYF. CDR3 DNA: TGCGCCAGCAGCTTGGGAGACAGGGGTGCGGGCGAGCAGTACTTC.

The chain employs TRBV7-8 and TRBJ1-1, with 7 bases lining up with TRBD1. Trimming at V came to 0 bases and at J to 4 bases, leaving 5 bases not matched to a gene. This CDR3 spans 15 amino acids. Germline V gene lookup returns CDR1 SGHVS and CDR2 FQNEAQ. The CDR3 DNA follows: TGTGCCAGCAGCTTAGCGACAGGGCGGGTCACTGAAGCTTTCTTT. Protein product: CASSLATGRVTEAFF.

The V and J genes are TRBV15 and TRBJ2-5; 7 bases fit TRBD2. The junction had 6 bases not matched to a gene; V was cut back by 8 bases and J by 3 bases. Germline V gives CDR1 LNHNV, CDR2 YYDKDF (reference sequence). The CDR3 is 13 amino acids. CDR3 coding DNA: TGTGCCACCGAAGGACTAGTGGAAGAGACCCAGTACTTC. Encoded protein: CATEGLVEETQYF.

The V and J genes are TRBV11-3 and TRBJ2-7, with TRBD2 matching 7 bases. This CDR3 contains 15 residues. V shed 7 bases and J 0 bases; nucleotides not matched to a gene: 9. CDR1 and CDR2 from the germline V gene are SGHNT and YENEEA. Here the CDR3 DNA reads TGTGCCAGCAACTCAGGGAGGGAGAGCTCCTACGAGCAGTACTTC. Residues: CASNSGRESSYEQYF.

The chain links TRBV5-8 to TRBJ1-2; no reliable D call. Germline CDR1 is SGHTS and CDR2 is YDEGEE. V shed 4 bases and J shed 4 bases, with 8 bases lying between them. The CDR3 extends over 12 amino acids. The CDR3 DNA follows: TGTGCCAGCAGCCGGGTGATCTATGGCTACACCTTC. Amino acid sequence: CASSRVIYGYTF.

The genes are TRBV29-1 and TRBJ2-2; D call uncertain. There are 13 residues in the CDR3. Trimming removed 4 bases at V and 4 bases at J, with 10 bases between. The V gene's germline CDR1 is SQVTM and CDR2 ANQGSEA. In nucleotides, the CDR3 is TGCAGCGTTGTTTACAGCCGCACCGGGGAGCTGTTTTTT. It specifies CSVVYSRTGELFF.